This T cell receptor beta chain is drawn from a study of beta chain features in type 1 diabetes. Study context: Examination of sorted cells across all samples involved more than 100,000,000 cells.

A CD45RO/CCR7/CD25/CD127/CD95/CD27 panel sorted naive, central memory, regulatory and stem cell-like memory CD4+ cells. cDNA synthesis used the whole RNA isolate, giving expressed TCRB sequences. TCRdb's table, derived via immunoSEQ multiplex PCR, lists solely in-frame clones and lacks some. The repertoire holds 200,000 to 250,000 clones, 16% seen once, with 0.065% to 0.095% in the top ten. With respect to this clone: Its antigen is currently unknown.

Trimming cost V 5 bases and J 9 bases; bases outside gene matches: 15. The CDR3 spans 16 residues. Germline-derived CDR1 and CDR2 are SGHTA and FQGNSA. Study-wide findings and caveats: PCR might preferentially amplify shorter templates, equally in patients and controls. All four CD4+ subsets from Type 1 diabetes patients carried moderately but significantly shorter TCRB CDR3s. Patients' naive, central memory and regulatory TCRB repertoires appeared more alike than those of healthy donors.

This rearrangement joins TRBV7-2 to TRBJ2-1; 8 positions agree with TRBD1. The sample taken for sequencing was naive CD4+ T cells from blood. The sequence came from a man between 25 and 39 years old with type 1 diabetes. CDR3 residues: CASSPRRLGQASEQFF. CDR3 DNA sequence: TGTGCCAGCAGCCCTCGGCGGTTGGGACAGGCCAGTGAGCAGTTCTTC. The full variable domain, with the rest looked up from reference TRBV7-2 and TRBJ2-1, is GAGVSQSPSNKVTEKGKDVELRCDPISGHTALYWYRQSLGQGLEFLIYFQGNSAPDKSGLPSDRFSAERTGGSVSTLTIQRTQQEDSAVYLCASSPRRLGQASEQFFGPGTRLTVL.